This TCR beta chain was obtained from a study of Ad26.COV2.S vaccination and SARS-CoV-2 variants. The CDR3 is made up of 15 amino acids. The V gene's germline CDR1 is SGHRS and CDR2 YFSETQ. Trimming shortened V by 0 bases and J by 3 bases, and 11 bases separated the two germline ends. A remark on this clone: The antigen is not known.

Libraries were prepared by immunoSEQ multiplex PCR; TCRdb keeps only in-frame clonotypes and omits some of them. The data show under 150,000 clones, roughly 90% seen once. Findings and limits, study-wide: People who got the vaccine or the placebo had similar non-spike TCR breadth. Individuals receiving vaccine had higher spike-specific TCR breadth than placebo recipients did.

The chain joins TRBV5-1 to TRBJ2-3; possibly TRBD1 for D (5 bases). The source is a human donor who had recovered from COVID-19. The specimen was peripheral blood, collected after recovery from COVID-19. The CDR3 DNA follows: TGCGCCAGCAGCTTGGAGATAGGGGCGACAGATACGCAGTATTTT. This codes for CASSLEIGATDTQYF.